This paragraph covers one T cell receptor beta chain sequence. The antigen remains undetermined. Germline V gene data show CDR1 as LNHDA and CDR2 as SQIVND (reference sequence). The CDR3 spans 16 residues. The V segment lost 9 bases and the J segment 8 bases; nucleotides outside the gene matches: 16. The primer mix had 60 Vbeta and 13 Jbeta primers. The method was immunoSEQ multiplex PCR; TCRdb's version includes in-frame clones alone and lacks a portion of them. The table lists approximately 180,000 clones, around 75% of them singletons. This entry is derived from a study of cytomegalovirus exposure and HLA in healthy donors. On the study more broadly: Most donors, 70% to 85% of approximately 400 genotyped, fell in the Caucasian-associated ancestry cluster.

Study-wide results and limits: According to an earlier analysis, most TCR beta V segments yielded productive rearrangements about 90% or about 30% of the time.

The TCR originated in a woman in her 30s in good health and CMV-seronegative. The chain combines TRBV19 with TRBJ2-1; TRBD2 matches 10 bases. The sequenced material came from PBMCs. The CDR3 spells CASRASGRSMVDEQFF. Here the CDR3 DNA reads TGTGCCAGCCGGGCTAGCGGGAGAAGTATGGTCGATGAGCAGTTCTTC.